Shown below are 20 T cell receptor beta chains from a single sample sequenced in a study of radiation and T cells in renal cell carcinoma. Clones were read by immunoSEQ multiplex PCR, and TCRdb kept only the in-frame ones, dropping some. The top ten clones hold 25% to 30% of a sample with 40,000 to 50,000 clones, roughly 80% of them seen once. As for time point: blood 4 weeks post-SBRT, at nephrectomy. The treatment is: 15 Gy SBRT to primary tumor, nephrectomy 4 weeks later. The starting material was blood, obtained from a patient whose treatment included radiotherapy and nephrectomy. The receptor source for this set is a woman in her 70s with renal cell carcinoma.

This chain connects TRBV4-1 to TRBJ2-7; 12 positions agree with TRBD2. This CDR3 is 18 amino acids long. V lost 0 bases and J lost 2; bases outside the gene matches: 8. Germline CDR1 is MGHRA and CDR2 is YSYEKL. The chain's CDR3 is CASSQDEPSGGDAYEQYF. The CDR3, as DNA: TGCGCCAGCAGCCAAGATGAGCCTAGCGGGGGGGACGCCTACGAGCAGTACTTC.

This chain uses TRBV14 with TRBJ1-4; 9 bases are shared with TRBD1. The CDR3 is 18 residues long. With V trimmed by 2 bases and J by 1 base, 8 bases remained unmatched. Germline V CDR1 and CDR2: SGHDN, FVKESK. CDR3: CASSQYRGRGVTNEKLFF. The CDR3 DNA reads TGTGCCAGCAGCCAATACAGGGGGCGCGGGGTAACTAATGAAAAACTGTTTTTT.

The V call is TRBV5-1, the J call TRBJ1-5; D uncertain. Trimming stripped 1 base from V and 5 bases from J, with 7 bases between. Germline V gene sequence: CDR1 SGHRS, CDR2 YFSETQ. This CDR3 contains 13 residues. CDR3 in DNA: TGCGCCAGCAGCTTGAGTTTCGATCAGCCCCAGCATTTT. As protein: CASSLSFDQPQHF.

The chain recombines TRBV5-1 with TRBJ2-1; possibly TRBD2 for D (5 bases). Germline CDR1 and CDR2: SGHRS and YFSETQ. The CDR3 loop spans 14 amino acids. V was pared by 1 base and J by 7 bases, with 12 bases between. CDR3 coding DNA: TGCGCCAGCAGCTTGATCGGGGAGAGTAATGAGCAGTTCTTC. Protein sequence: CASSLIGESNEQFF. Based on the CDR3 plus reference TRBV5-1 and TRBJ2-1, the full variable domain is KAGVTQTPRYLIKTRGQQVTLSCSPISGHRSVSWYQQTPGQGLQFLFEYFSETQRNKGNFPGRFSGRQFSNSRSEMNVSTLELGDSALYLCASSLIGESNEQFFGPGTRLTVL.

This chain connects TRBV5-1 to TRBJ1-5, with D maybe TRBD1 (5 bases). CDR1 and CDR2 (germline): SGHRS, YFSETQ. CDR3 length: 16 amino acids. Trimming removed 2 bases from V and 6 bases from J, with 18 bases in between. The chain's CDR3 is CASSFWRGNGTQPQHF. CDR3 DNA sequence: TGCGCCAGCAGCTTTTGGCGGGGGAACGGGACTCAGCCCCAGCATTTT.

This rearrangement joins TRBV2 to TRBJ2-1; 11 nucleotides line up with TRBD2. Germline lookup yields CDR1 SNHLY and CDR2 FYNNEI. J was trimmed by 9 bases and V by 1 base; bases with no gene match: 2. The CDR3 runs 14 residues. The CDR3 region has the DNA TGTGCCAGCAGTGAAGTCCTAGCGGGGGGTGAGCAGTTCTTC. Residues: CASSEVLAGGEQFF.

V usage is TRBV7-2 and J usage is TRBJ2-5; D uncertain. CDR3 length equals 12 residues. Germline assignment: CDR1 SGHTA and CDR2 FQGNSA. V was cut by 5 bases and J by 5 bases, with 9 bases left in between. This CDR3 is CASSLLVETQYF. The CDR3 DNA follows: TGTGCCAGCAGCCTTCTCGTTGAGACCCAGTACTTC.

This chain uses TRBV29-1 with TRBJ2-3; 7 nucleotides line up with TRBD2. With V trimmed by 6 bases and J by 5 bases, 8 bases remained unmatched. Germline V gene sequence: CDR1 SQVTM, CDR2 ANQGSEA. The CDR3 contains 13 residues. The CDR3 reads CSVGSGILDTQYF. As DNA, the CDR3 is TGCAGCGTCGGCAGCGGGATCTTAGATACGCAGTATTTT.

The rearrangement links TRBV4-1 to TRBJ1-3; maybe TRBD1 (5 bases). V lost 1 base, J lost 0 bases, and 10 bases lay in between. The CDR3 consists of 16 residues. The V gene's germline CDR1 is MGHRA and CDR2 YSYEKL. The CDR3 DNA reads TGCGCCAGCAGCCAAGGAGGGACTGCCTCTGGAAACACCATATATTTT. This codes for CASSQGGTASGNTIYF.

The rearrangement uses TRBV6-6 and TRBJ1-6; no clear D gene. The CDR3 loop spans 13 amino acids. Trimming stripped 7 bases from V and 8 bases from J, with 12 bases between. Per the germline V gene, CDR1 is MNHNY and CDR2 is SVGAGI (reference sequence). The CDR3 nucleotides read TGTGCCAGCAAGTTTGGTGAACATTCACCCCTCCACTTT. Translating it yields CASKFGEHSPLHF.

This chain links TRBV6-5 with TRBJ1-2, with D perhaps matching TRBD1 (5 bases). The CDR3 has 14 amino acids. From germline, CDR1 is MNHEY and CDR2 SVGAGI. V gave up 6 bases and J gave up 0 bases, with 11 bases separating them. This chain's CDR3 is CASSAGPTNYGYTF. The CDR3, as DNA: TGTGCCAGCAGCGCAGGGCCTACTAACTATGGCTACACCTTC.

The genes are TRBV30 and TRBJ1-6; TRBD1 aligns across 8 bases. CDR1 GTSNPN and CDR2 SVGIG come from the germline V gene (reference sequence). This CDR3 is built from 13 residues. Unmatched junction bases numbered 5, after V lost 3 bases and J lost 10 bases. The CDR3 here is CAWRTGVKSPLHF. The CDR3 coding sequence is TGTGCCTGGAGGACAGGGGTTAAGTCACCCCTCCACTTT.

The chain links TRBV7-7 to TRBJ2-1; 9 bases agree with TRBD2. CDR3 size: 16 residues. Germline trimming cut 2 bases from V and 4 bases from J; bases unmatched to any gene: 6. CDR1 is SSHAT, CDR2 FNYEAQ, per germline (reference sequence). CDR3 loop: CASSLSAGGLYNEQFF. CDR3 in DNA: TGTGCCAGCAGCTTATCTGCGGGGGGGCTTTACAATGAGCAGTTCTTC.

The chain employs TRBV7-2 and TRBJ2-2; the D is unclear. Germline assignment: CDR1 SGHTA and CDR2 FQGNSA. The CDR3 runs to 11 residues. Trimming removed 5 bases from V and 6 bases from J, with 4 bases in between. CDR3 bases: TGTGCCAGCAGCCAATCCGGGGAGCTGTTTTTT. Translated: CASSQSGELFF.

The chain recombines TRBV28 with TRBJ2-7, with 10 bases identical to TRBD1. Germline V gene sequence: CDR1 MDHEN, CDR2 SYDVKM. The CDR3 is made up of 16 amino acids. Germline trimming cut 6 bases from V and 7 bases from J; bases unmatched to any gene: 15. CDR3 in DNA: TGTGCCAGCAGCCACTTACCGGGACAGGGGATGCAAGAGCAGTACTTC. It is translated as CASSHLPGQGMQEQYF.

The rearrangement links TRBV10-3 to TRBJ2-6, with 8 bases lining up with TRBD2. CDR1 is ENHRY and CDR2 is SYGVKD in the germline V gene. The CDR3 consists of 14 residues. The V segment lost 8 bases and the J segment 2 bases; nucleotides outside the gene matches: 2. The CDR3 DNA is TGTGCCATCTCGACTAGCGCTGGGGCCAACGTCCTGACTTTC. This sequence encodes CAISTSAGANVLTF.

The chain has TRBV5-1 and TRBJ2-7, with a possible D match to TRBD2 (6 bases). Trimming pared 0 bases from V and 5 bases from J, leaving 12 bases between. Germline CDR1 is SGHRS and CDR2 is YFSETQ. The CDR3 runs to 14 residues. Here the CDR3 DNA reads TGCGCCAGCAGCTTGGGAGCGGGTGGGGACGAGCAGTACTTC. Translation gives CASSLGAGGDEQYF. The full variable domain, completed using reference TRBV5-1 and TRBJ2-7, is KAGVTQTPRYLIKTRGQQVTLSCSPISGHRSVSWYQQTPGQGLQFLFEYFSETQRNKGNFPGRFSGRQFSNSRSEMNVSTLELGDSALYLCASSLGAGGDEQYFGPGTRLTVT.

The CDR3 sequence is CASSPTGPNSPLHF. Here the CDR3 DNA reads TGTGCCAGCAGCCCGACAGGGCCGAATTCACCCCTCCACTTT. This chain connects TRBV7-9 to TRBJ1-6, with 7 positions matching TRBD1. The V gene end was trimmed by 5 bases and the J gene end by 7 bases; junction bases not matched to a gene: 5. CDR3 size: 14 residues. Germline values: CDR1 SEHNR, CDR2 FQNEAQ (reference sequence).

The chain links TRBV19 to TRBJ2-7, with 9 nucleotides matching TRBD1. Per the germline V gene, CDR1 is LNHDA and CDR2 is SQIVND (reference sequence). CDR3 length equals 15 residues. Germline trimming cut 1 base from V and 3 bases from J; bases unmatched to any gene: 4. CDR3 sequence: CASSIALDRGYEQYF. CDR3 sequence (DNA): TGTGCCAGTAGTATAGCCCTGGACAGGGGCTACGAGCAGTACTTC. Full variable domain (remainder filled in from reference TRBV19 and TRBJ2-7): DGGITQSPKYLFRKEGQNVTLSCEQNLNHDAMYWYRQDPGQGLRLIYYSQIVNDFQKGDIAEGYSVSREKKESFPLTVTSAQKNPTAFYLCASSIALDRGYEQYFGPGTRLTVT.

CDR3 loop: CACKRRRGQYEKLFF. CDR3 DNA: TGTGCCTGCAAGAGAAGACGGGGGCAATATGAAAAACTGTTTTTT. The V call is TRBV30, the J call TRBJ1-4; a possible D gene is TRBD1 (6 bases). Trimming took off 6 bases at V and 6 bases at J, with 20 bases between the two ends. The CDR3 covers 15 residues. Germline-derived CDR1 and CDR2 are GTSNPN and SVGIG (reference sequence).